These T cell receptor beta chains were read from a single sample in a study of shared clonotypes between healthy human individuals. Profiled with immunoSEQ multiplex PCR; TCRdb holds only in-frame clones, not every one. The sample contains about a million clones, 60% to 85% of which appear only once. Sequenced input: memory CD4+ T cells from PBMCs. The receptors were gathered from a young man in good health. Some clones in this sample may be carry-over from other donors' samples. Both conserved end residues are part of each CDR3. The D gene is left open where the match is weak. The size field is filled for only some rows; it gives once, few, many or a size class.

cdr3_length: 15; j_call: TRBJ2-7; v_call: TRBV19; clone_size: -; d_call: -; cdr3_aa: CASSILGDTNYEQYF; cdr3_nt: TGTGCCAGTAGTATTTTGGGGGACACAAACTACGAGCAGTACTTC
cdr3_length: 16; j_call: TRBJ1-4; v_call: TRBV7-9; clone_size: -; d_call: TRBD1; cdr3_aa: CASSLAGTGYNEKLFF; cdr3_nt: TGTGCCAGCAGCTTAGCCGGGACAGGTTATAATGAAAAACTGTTTTTT
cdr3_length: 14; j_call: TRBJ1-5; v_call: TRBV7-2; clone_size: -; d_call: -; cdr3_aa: CASSRDPGGQPQHF; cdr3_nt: TGTGCCAGCAGCCGGGATCCAGGCGGTCAGCCCCAGCATTTT
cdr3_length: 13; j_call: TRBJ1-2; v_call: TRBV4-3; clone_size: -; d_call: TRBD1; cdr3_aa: CASSVQGAYGYTF; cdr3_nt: TGCGCCAGCAGTGTACAGGGGGCATATGGCTACACCTTC
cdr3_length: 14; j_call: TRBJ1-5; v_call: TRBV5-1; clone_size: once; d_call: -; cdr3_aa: CASSFGSLNQPQHF; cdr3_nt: TGCGCCAGCAGCTTCGGCAGCCTCAATCAGCCCCAGCATTTT
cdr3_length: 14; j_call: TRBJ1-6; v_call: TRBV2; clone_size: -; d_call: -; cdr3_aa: CASSEMVENSPLHF; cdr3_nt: TGTGCCAGCAGTGAAATGGTGGAGAATTCACCCCTCCACTTT
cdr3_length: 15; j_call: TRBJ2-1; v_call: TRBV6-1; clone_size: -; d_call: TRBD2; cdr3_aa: CASSPGLAGGNEQFF; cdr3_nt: TGTGCCAGCAGCCCCGGACTAGCGGGGGGGAATGAGCAGTTCTTC
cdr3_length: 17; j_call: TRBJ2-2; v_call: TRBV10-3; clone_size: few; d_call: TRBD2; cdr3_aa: CAISWTSGISGSGELFF; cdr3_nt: TGTGCCATCAGTTGGACTAGCGGGATTTCTGGGTCCGGGGAGCTGTTTTTT
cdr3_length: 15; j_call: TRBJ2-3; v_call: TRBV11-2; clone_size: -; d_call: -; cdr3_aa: CASRKLGTVTDTQYF; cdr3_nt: TGTGCCAGCAGAAAACTAGGAACCGTCACAGATACGCAGTATTTT
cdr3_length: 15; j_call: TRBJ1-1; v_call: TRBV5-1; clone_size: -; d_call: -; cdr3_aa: CASSLAGGQITEAFF; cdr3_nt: TGCGCCAGCAGCTTGGCTGGGGGTCAGATCACTGAAGCTTTCTTT
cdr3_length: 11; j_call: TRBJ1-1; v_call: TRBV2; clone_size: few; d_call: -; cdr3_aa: CASSVIRETFF; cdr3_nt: TGTGCCAGCAGTGTGATCCGAGAAACTTTCTTT
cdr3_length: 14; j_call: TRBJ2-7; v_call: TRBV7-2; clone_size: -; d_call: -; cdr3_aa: CASSVGTPSLGQYF; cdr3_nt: TGTGCCAGCAGCGTCGGGACGCCGAGCTTGGGGCAGTACTTC
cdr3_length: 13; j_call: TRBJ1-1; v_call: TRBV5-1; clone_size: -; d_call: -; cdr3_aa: CASSLGQNNEAFF; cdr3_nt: TGCGCCAGCAGCTTAGGACAGAACAATGAAGCTTTCTTT
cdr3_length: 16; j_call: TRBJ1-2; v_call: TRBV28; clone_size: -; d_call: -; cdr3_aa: CASSPVRAGGNYGYTF; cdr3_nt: TGTGCCAGCAGCCCGGTGCGGGCCGGGGGTAACTATGGCTACACCTTC
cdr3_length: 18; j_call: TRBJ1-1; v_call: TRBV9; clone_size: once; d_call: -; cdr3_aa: CASSAPRGRPYMNTEAFF; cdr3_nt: TGTGCCAGCAGCGCCCCCCGGGGCAGGCCTTACATGAACACTGAAGCTTTCTTT
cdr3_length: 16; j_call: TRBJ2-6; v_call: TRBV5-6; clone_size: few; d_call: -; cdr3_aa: CASSGVKASGANVLTF; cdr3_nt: TGTGCCAGCAGCGGCGTAAAAGCCTCTGGGGCCAACGTCCTGACTTTC
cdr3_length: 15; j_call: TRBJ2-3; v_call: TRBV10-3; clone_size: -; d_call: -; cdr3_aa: CAISQGQTGADTQYF; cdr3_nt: TGTGCCATCAGTCAGGGACAGACGGGGGCAGATACGCAGTATTTT
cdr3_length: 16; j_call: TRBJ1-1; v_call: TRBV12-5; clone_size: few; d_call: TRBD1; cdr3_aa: CASGLGSQGLHTEAFF; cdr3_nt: TGTGCTAGTGGTTTGGGTTCACAGGGGTTGCACACTGAAGCTTTCTTT
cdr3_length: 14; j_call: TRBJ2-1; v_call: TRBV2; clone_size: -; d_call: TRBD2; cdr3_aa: CASTSAGAYNEQFF; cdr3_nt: TGTGCCAGCACCTCAGCGGGAGCCTACAATGAGCAGTTCTTC
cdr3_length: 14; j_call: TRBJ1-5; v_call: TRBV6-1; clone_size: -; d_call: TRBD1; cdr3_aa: CASSRDRGNQPQHF; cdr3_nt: TGTGCCAGCAGTCGGGACAGAGGCAATCAGCCCCAGCATTTT
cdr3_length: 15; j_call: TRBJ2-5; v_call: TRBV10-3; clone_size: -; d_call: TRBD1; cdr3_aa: CAISAGTGGKETQYF; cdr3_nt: TGTGCCATCAGTGCTGGGACAGGGGGCAAAGAGACCCAGTACTTC
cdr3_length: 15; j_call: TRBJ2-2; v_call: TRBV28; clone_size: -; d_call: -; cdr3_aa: CASSFSNKRAGELFF; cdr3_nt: TGTGCCAGCAGTTTCTCCAATAAAAGGGCCGGGGAGCTGTTTTTT
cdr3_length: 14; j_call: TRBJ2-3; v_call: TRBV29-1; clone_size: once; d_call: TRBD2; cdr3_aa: CSVDGSAGGNTQYF; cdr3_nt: TGCAGCGTTGATGGGTCCGCGGGGGGAAATACGCAGTATTTT
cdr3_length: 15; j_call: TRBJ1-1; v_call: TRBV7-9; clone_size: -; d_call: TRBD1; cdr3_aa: CASSLGNRGVTEAFF; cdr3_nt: TGTGCCAGCAGCTTAGGGAACAGGGGAGTCACTGAAGCTTTCTTT
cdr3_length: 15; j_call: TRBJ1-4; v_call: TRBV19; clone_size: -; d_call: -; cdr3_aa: CASSISKGPTEKLFF; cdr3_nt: TGTGCCAGTAGTATAAGCAAGGGTCCTACTGAAAAACTGTTTTTT
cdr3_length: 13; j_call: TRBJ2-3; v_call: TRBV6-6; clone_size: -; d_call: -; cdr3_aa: CASSYVAVDTQYF; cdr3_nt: TGTGCCAGCAGTTACGTGGCGGTAGATACGCAGTATTTT
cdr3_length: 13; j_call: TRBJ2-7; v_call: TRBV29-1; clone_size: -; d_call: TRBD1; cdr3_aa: CSVGTGSSYEQYF; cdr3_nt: TGCAGCGTAGGGACAGGGAGTTCCTACGAGCAGTACTTC
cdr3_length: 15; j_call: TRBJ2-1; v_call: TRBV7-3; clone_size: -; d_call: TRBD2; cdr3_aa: CASSFSWASGNEQFF; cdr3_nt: TGTGCCAGCAGCTTCTCCTGGGCTAGCGGGAATGAGCAGTTCTTC
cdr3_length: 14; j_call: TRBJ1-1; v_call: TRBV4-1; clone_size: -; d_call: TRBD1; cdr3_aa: CASSTGGMNTEAFF; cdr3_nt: TGCGCCAGCAGTACAGGGGGAATGAACACTGAAGCTTTCTTT
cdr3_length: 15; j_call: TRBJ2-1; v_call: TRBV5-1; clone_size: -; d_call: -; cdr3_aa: CASSPEGLLYNEQFF; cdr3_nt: TGCGCCAGCAGCCCGGAGGGACTTTTATACAATGAGCAGTTCTTC
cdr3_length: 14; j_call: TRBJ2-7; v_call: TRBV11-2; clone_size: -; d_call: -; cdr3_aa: CASSFSLAEKEQYF; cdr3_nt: TGTGCCAGCAGCTTCTCCCTCGCCGAGAAAGAGCAGTACTTC
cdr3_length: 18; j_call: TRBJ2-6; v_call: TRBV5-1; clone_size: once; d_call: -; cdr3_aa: CASSLMHSQGSGANVLTF; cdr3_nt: TGCGCCAGCAGCTTGATGCATAGTCAAGGCTCTGGGGCCAACGTCCTGACTTTC
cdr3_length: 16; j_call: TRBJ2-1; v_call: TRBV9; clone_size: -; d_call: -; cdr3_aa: CASSVEPSGSYNEQFF; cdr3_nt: TGTGCCAGCAGCGTAGAACCCTCGGGCAGCTACAATGAGCAGTTCTTC
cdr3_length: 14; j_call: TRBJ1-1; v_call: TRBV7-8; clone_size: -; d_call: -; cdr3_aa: CATKSEVMNTEAFF; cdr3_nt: TGTGCCACCAAATCGGAGGTCATGAACACTGAAGCTTTCTTT
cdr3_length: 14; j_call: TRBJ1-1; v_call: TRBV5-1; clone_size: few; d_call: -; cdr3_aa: CASSLANPSGEAFF; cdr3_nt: TGCGCCAGCAGCTTGGCCAACCCCTCTGGTGAAGCTTTCTTT
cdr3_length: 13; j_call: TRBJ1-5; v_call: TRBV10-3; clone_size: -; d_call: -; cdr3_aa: CAIRAGANQPQHF; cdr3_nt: TGTGCCATCAGGGCAGGGGCGAATCAGCCCCAGCATTTT
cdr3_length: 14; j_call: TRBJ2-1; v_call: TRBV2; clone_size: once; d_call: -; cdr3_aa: CASSPGTSYNEQFF; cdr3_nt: TGTGCCAGCAGTCCAGGGACATCCTACAATGAGCAGTTCTTC
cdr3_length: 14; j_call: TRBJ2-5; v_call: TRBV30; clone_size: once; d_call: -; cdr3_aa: CAWSGQADQETQYF; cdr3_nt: TGTGCCTGGAGTGGACAGGCCGACCAAGAGACCCAGTACTTC
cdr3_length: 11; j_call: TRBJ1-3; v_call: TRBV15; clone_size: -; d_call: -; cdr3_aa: CATSFGNTIYF; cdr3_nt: TGTGCCACCAGTTTTGGAAACACCATATATTTT
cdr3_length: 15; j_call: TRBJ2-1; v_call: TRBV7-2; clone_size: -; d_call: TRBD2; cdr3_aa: CASSPQRDDYNEQFF; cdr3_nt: TGTGCCAGCAGCCCCCAGCGGGACGACTACAATGAGCAGTTCTTC
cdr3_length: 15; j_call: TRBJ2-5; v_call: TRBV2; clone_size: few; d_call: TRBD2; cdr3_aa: CASSSGGTGQETQYF; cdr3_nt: TGTGCCAGCAGTTCGGGGGGGACGGGTCAAGAGACCCAGTACTTC
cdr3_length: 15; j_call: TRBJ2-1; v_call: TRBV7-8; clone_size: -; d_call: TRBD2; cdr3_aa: CASSRTSGSLYEQFF; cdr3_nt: TGTGCCAGCAGCCGGACTAGCGGGAGTTTGTATGAGCAGTTCTTC
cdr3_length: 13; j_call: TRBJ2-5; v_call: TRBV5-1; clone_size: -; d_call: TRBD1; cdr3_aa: CASSLYRDREQYF; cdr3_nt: TGCGCCAGCAGCTTATACCGGGACAGGGAGCAGTACTTC
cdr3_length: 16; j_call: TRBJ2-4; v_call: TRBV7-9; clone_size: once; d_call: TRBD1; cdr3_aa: CASSTPLDRVKNIQYF; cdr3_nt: TGTGCCAGCAGCACCCCCTTGGACAGGGTGAAAAACATTCAGTACTTC
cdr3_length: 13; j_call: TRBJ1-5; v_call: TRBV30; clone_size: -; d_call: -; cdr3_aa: CAWSRDSNQPQHF; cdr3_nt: TGTGCCTGGAGCAGGGACAGCAATCAGCCCCAGCATTTT
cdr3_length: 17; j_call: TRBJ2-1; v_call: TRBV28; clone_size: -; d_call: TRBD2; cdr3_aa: CASSSPGRGGGLDEQFF; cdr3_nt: TGTGCCAGCAGTTCTCCGGGTCGGGGCGGGGGTTTGGATGAGCAGTTCTTC
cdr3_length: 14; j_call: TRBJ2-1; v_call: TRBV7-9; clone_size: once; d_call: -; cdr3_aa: CASSLVGSYNEQFF; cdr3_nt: TGTGCCAGCAGCTTAGTGGGGTCCTACAATGAGCAGTTCTTC
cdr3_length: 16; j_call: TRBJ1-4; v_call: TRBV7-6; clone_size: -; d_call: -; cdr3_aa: CASSSGPTLGGEKLFF; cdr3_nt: TGTGCCAGCAGCTCGGGACCGACCCTAGGCGGGGAAAAACTGTTTTTT
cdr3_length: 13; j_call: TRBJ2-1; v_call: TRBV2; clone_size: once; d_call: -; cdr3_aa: CASSVGTFNEQFF; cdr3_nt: TGTGCCAGCAGTGTCGGGACCTTCAATGAGCAGTTCTTC
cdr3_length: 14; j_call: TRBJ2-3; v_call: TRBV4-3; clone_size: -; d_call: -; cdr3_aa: CASSQEDRGDTQYF; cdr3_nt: TGCGCCAGCAGCCAAGAGGACCGGGGGGATACGCAGTATTTT
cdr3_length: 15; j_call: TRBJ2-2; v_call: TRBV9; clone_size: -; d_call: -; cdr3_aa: CASSAGRSNTGELFF; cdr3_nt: TGTGCCAGCAGCGCGGGACGATCTAACACCGGGGAGCTGTTTTTT